The sequence of this T cell receptor (beta chain) was determined in a study of blood T cell repertoires in COVID-19. This CDR3 is 14 amino acids long. The junction had 7 bases not matched to a gene; V was cut back by 4 bases and J by 8 bases. Germline CDR1 is SGHRS and CDR2 is YFSETQ. Clones were sequenced by immunoSEQ multiplex PCR, and TCRdb holds only the in-frame ones, with some missing. The sample holds about 500,000 clones, 75% to 90% seen once. Details on this clone: Other DNA sequences within the sample encode an identical CDR3.

The chain has TRBV5-1 and TRBJ1-4, with 8 bases matching TRBD1. The sequencing input was PBMCs or T cells enriched from blood (not recorded which). The receptor was isolated from a young woman who had recovered from COVID-19. CDR3 in amino acids: CASSPGTGGEKLFF. The CDR3 coding sequence is TGCGCCAGCAGCCCTGGGACAGGTGGCGAAAAACTGTTTTTT.